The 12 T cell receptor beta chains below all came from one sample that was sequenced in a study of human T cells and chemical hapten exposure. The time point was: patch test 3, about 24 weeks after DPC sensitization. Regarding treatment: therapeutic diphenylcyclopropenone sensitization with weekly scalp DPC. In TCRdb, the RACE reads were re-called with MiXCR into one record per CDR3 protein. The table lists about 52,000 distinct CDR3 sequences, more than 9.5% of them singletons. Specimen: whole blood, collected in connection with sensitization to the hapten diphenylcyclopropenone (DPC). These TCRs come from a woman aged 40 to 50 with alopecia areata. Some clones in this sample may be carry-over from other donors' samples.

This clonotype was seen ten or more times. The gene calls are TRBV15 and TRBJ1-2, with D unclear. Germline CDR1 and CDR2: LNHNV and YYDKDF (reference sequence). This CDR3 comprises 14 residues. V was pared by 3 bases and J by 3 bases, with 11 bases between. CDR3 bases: TGTGCCACCAGCAGCCGTTTGGGAGACTATGGCTACACCTTC. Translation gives CATSSRLGDYGYTF.

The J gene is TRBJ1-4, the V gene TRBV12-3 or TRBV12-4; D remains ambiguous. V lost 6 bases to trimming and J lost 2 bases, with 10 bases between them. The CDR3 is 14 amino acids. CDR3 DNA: TGTGCCAGCAGCAAAGGGAACACTAATGAAAAACTGTTTTTT. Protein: CASSKGNTNEKLFF.

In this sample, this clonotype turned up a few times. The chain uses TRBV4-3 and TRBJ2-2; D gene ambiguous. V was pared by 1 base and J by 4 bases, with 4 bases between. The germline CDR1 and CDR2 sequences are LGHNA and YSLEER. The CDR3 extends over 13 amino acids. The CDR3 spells CASSQVSTGELFF. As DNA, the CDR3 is TGCGCCAGCAGCCAAGTATCCACCGGGGAGCTGTTTTTT.

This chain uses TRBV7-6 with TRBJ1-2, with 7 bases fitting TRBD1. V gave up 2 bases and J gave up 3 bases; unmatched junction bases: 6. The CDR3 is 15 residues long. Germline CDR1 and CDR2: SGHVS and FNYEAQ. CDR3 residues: CASSLRPTGDYGYTF. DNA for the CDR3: TGTGCCAGCAGCTTAAGGCCCACAGGGGACTATGGCTACACCTTC.

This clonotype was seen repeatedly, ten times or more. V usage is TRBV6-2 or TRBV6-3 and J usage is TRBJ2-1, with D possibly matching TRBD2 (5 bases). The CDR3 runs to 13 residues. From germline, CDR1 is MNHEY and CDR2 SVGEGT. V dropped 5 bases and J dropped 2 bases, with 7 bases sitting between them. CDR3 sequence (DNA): TGTGCCAGCAGTCTCGGGGCCTACAATGAGCAGTTCTTC. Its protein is CASSLGAYNEQFF.

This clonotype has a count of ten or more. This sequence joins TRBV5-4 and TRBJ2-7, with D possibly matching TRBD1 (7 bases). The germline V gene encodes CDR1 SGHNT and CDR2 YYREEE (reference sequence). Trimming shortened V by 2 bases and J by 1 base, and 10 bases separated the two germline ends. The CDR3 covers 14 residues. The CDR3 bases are TGTGCCAGCAGCTTCCAGGGGGGATCCTACGAGCAGTACTTC. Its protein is CASSFQGGSYEQYF.

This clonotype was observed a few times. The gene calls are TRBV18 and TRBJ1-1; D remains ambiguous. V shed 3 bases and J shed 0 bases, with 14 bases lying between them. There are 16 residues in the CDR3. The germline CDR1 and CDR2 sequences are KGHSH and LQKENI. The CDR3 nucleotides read TGTGCCAGCTCACCCTCTTTGATCCGTATGAACACTGAAGCTTTCTTT. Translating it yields CASSPSLIRMNTEAFF.

The CDR3 DNA reads TGTGCCAGCAGAGAAGCGACTACCCCCTACGAGCAGTACTTC. It is translated as CASREATTPYEQYF. This chain joins TRBV6-6 and TRBJ2-7, with a tentative D call TRBD2 (5 bases). The CDR3 is made up of 14 amino acids. V was shortened by 6 bases and J by 2 bases, with 14 bases between the two germline ends. Per the germline V gene, CDR1 is MNHNY and CDR2 is SVGAGI (reference sequence).

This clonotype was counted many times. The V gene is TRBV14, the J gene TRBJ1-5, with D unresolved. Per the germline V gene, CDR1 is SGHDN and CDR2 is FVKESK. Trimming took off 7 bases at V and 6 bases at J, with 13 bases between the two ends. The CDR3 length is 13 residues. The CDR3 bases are TGTGCCAGCACCTCCCCGGTAGTTCAGCCCCAGCATTTT. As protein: CASTSPVVQPQHF. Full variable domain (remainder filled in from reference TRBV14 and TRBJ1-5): EAGVTQFPSHSVIEKGQTVTLRCDPISGHDNLYWYRRVMGKEIKFLLHFVKESKQDESGMPNNRFLAERTGGTYSTLKVQPAELEDSGVYFCASTSPVVQPQHFGDGTRLSIL.

The CDR3: CASSQAGLAGGLTDTQYF. In DNA, the CDR3 is TGTGCCAGCAGCCAAGCTGGACTAGCGGGGGGGCTGACAGATACGCAGTATTTT. The genes are TRBV3-1 and TRBJ2-3, with TRBD2 identical over 15 bases. The germline CDR1 and CDR2 sequences are LGHDT and YNNKEL (reference sequence). V was clipped by 1 base and J by 3 bases; unmatched bases: 5. The CDR3 loop spans 18 amino acids.

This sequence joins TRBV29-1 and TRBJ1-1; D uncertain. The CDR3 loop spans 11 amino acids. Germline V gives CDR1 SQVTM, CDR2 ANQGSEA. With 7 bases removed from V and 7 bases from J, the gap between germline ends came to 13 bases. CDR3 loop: CSGAWWGEAFF. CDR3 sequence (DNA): TGCAGCGGTGCGTGGTGGGGTGAAGCTTTCTTT. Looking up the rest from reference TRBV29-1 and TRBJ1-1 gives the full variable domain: SAVISQKPSRDICQRGTSLTIQCQVDSQVTMMFWYRQQPGQSLTLIATANQGSEATYESGFVIDKFPISRPNLTFSTLTVSNMSPEDSSIYLCSGAWWGEAFFGQGTRLTVV.

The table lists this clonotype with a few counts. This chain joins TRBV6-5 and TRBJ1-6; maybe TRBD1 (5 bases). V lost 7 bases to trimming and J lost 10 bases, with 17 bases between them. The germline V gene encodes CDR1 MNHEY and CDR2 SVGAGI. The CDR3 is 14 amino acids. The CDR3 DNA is TGTGCCAGCAAGGGGACGGAAGGAAAATCACCCCTCCACTTT. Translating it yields CASKGTEGKSPLHF.